This T cell receptor (beta chain) was recovered during a study of monozygotic twins with inflammatory bowel disease (dated by TCRdb to about 2019). Regarding the study in general: The complete study included approximately 28 monozygotic twin pairs: 19 IBD-discordant Danish pairs and nine German pairs, of which four were IBD-concordant and five were IBD-discordant. The search for disease-associated traits relied mainly on comparing IBD patients with their genetically identical healthy co-twins within discordant pairs. Each individual had, on average, about 151 000 unique TCRalpha sequences and 181 000 unique TCRbeta sequences available for analysis. Broad study findings and their caveats: A decrease in TCRbeta repertoire diversity, as measured by inverse Simpson index, was observed in IBD patients compared with their healthy co-twins. Repertoire similarity did not differ between concordant and discordant twins, which could be due to limited statistical power. Compared with healthy twins, IBD patients had fewer clonotypes in common with other individuals, a difference most pronounced in patients showing signs of disease activity. Different T cell subtypes could not be distinguished in the analysis. The results gave no support for a single strong signal or clonotype linked to IBD. Because patients received different immunosuppressive treatments, the repertoires may have picked up extra background noise and variability between individuals.

Library preparation used 5' RACE. Preparation of each TCR library used approximately 4,000 ng of total RNA. For each sample, cDNA synthesis was carried out in eight separate reactions using SMARTScribe reverse transcriptase. During cDNA synthesis, template switching introduced unique molecular identifiers that contained a 6-nucleotide sample barcode. Two nested PCRs of about 16 and 10 cycles amplified the TCRalpha and TCRbeta cDNA, and bead purification followed each PCR. Before amplification, the cDNA was treated with uracil DNA-glycosylase and purified using the QIAquick PCR purification kit. In the second PCR, Illumina TruSeq-compatible adapters and sample-specific barcodes were added. TapeStation and Qubit were used to check library quality and concentration, and 4.5 to 5 ng of each library was pooled. Sequencing of pooled libraries was carried out on an Illumina HiSeq2500 single-index Rapid Run using 2 x 100 bp reads and custom sequencing primers. The published analysis was carried out like this. MiGEC version 1.2.6 was used for UMI-based consensus assembly, which corrected PCR and sequencing errors. V(D)J alignment, clonotype assembly and CDR3 extraction were performed with MiXCR version 2.1.1. Normalisation of gene usage, clonotype sharing and MAIT/NKT TCR abundance was achieved by analysing the top 1000, 10 000 and 20 000 clonotypes per sample. Diversity was computed as the inverse Simpson index with the vegan R package after downsampling to 27 000 UMIs. Paired Mann-Whitney U tests were applied to discordant twin pairs, and Benjamini-Hochberg correction was used for multiple testing. TCRdb reprocessed the raw reads; every CDR3 protein sequence is a single record, and DNA is not supplied. The V and J calls, along with clone size, are taken from TCRdb and not from the paper's own processing. For this sample, the table gives approximately 400,000 distinct CDR3 sequences. 2% to 2.5% of the sample rests with the top ten.

Concerning this clonotype itself: No antigen is known for it.

From each donor, an approximately 2.5 ml peripheral blood sample was drawn into PAXgene tubes and stored at -80 degrees C. Total RNA was isolated from whole blood with the PAXgene blood miRNA kit on an automated QIAcube, without T cell sorting. Peripheral blood from monozygotic twin pairs who were concordant or discordant for inflammatory bowel disease underwent deep TCRalpha and TCRbeta repertoire profiling using unique molecular barcoding. For every twin pair, smoking habits were documented, and each individual was categorised as a current, former or never smoker. Measured from the cysteine to the phenylalanine, the CDR3 is 17 residues long. No nucleotide data were recorded. For CDR1 and CDR2, the germline V gene lists SGHAT and FQNNGV.

The chain links TRBV11-2 with TRBJ2-1; TCRdb outputs TRBD2, but without DNA this stays unchecked. The specimen was blood. This receptor was obtained from a human donor with ulcerative colitis or Crohn's disease, or a healthy co-twin of an affected twin (not recorded which). For the CDR3, the sequence is CASSLGPSGGLRNEQFF.